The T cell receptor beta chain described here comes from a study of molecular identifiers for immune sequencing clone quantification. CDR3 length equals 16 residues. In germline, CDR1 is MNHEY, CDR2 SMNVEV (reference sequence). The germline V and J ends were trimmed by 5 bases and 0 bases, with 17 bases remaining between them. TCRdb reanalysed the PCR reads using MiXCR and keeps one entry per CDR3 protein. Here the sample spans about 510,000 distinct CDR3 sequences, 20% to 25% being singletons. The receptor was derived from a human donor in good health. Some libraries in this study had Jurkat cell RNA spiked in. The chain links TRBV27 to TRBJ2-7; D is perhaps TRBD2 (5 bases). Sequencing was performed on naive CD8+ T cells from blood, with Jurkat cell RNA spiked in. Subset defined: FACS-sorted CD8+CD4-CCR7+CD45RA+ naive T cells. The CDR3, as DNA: TGTGCCAGCAGTCCCCTGACTATTTCCAGCTCCTACGAGCAGTACTTC. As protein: CASSPLTISSSYEQYF.